These T cell receptor beta chains were read from a single sample in a study of cytomegalovirus exposure and HLA in healthy donors. Only in-frame clones appear in the TCRdb table, and some are missing; sequencing was by immunoSEQ multiplex PCR. This listing includes about 160,000 clones. Sequenced material: PBMCs. These receptors came from a man aged 30 to 39 in good health and CMV-seronegative. The CDR3 runs from the conserved cysteine through the conserved F or W.

cdr3_aa: CASSRMGGGQETQYF
j_call: TRBJ2-5
v_call: TRBV6-5

cdr3_aa: CASSLAGTSGNTGELFF
j_call: TRBJ2-2
v_call: TRBV11-2

cdr3_aa: CASSQDVPSVYTDTQYF
j_call: TRBJ2-3
v_call: TRBV4-3

cdr3_aa: CASSPPTSVVYEQYF
j_call: TRBJ2-7
v_call: TRBV7-8

cdr3_aa: CASSDEASF
j_call: TRBJ1-1
v_call: TRBV6-4

cdr3_aa: CASSIISGRAGNEQFF
j_call: TRBJ2-1
v_call: TRBV19

cdr3_aa: CASSESGTSPYEQYF
j_call: TRBJ2-7
v_call: TRBV2

cdr3_aa: CASRETSGIGPDTQYF
j_call: TRBJ2-3
v_call: TRBV2

cdr3_aa: CASSIRTGAGETQYF
j_call: TRBJ2-5
v_call: TRBV19

cdr3_aa: CASSQDDTSGRRWELFF
j_call: TRBJ2-2
v_call: TRBV4-1

cdr3_aa: CASSPRTGQALGF
j_call: TRBJ2-7
v_call: TRBV7-2

cdr3_aa: CASSRSNQREKADTQYF
j_call: TRBJ2-3
v_call: TRBV7-6

cdr3_aa: CSAGLNEQYF
j_call: TRBJ2-7
v_call: TRBV20-1

cdr3_aa: CASRPKPGQTYEQYF
j_call: TRBJ2-7
v_call: TRBV27

cdr3_aa: CASSGVGIYNEQFF
j_call: TRBJ2-1
v_call: TRBV11-2

cdr3_aa: CASSEEGTEAFF
j_call: TRBJ1-1
v_call: TRBV5-1

cdr3_aa: CASKTGTHNEQFF
j_call: TRBJ2-1
v_call: TRBV5-1

cdr3_aa: CASSVQTGGQGSREQFF
j_call: TRBJ2-1
v_call: TRBV9

cdr3_aa: CASSLSRNTGELFF
j_call: TRBJ2-2
v_call: TRBV5-4

cdr3_aa: CAWRGTGASEQYF
j_call: -
v_call: TRBV30

cdr3_aa: CASSLAGPGANVLTF
j_call: TRBJ2-6
v_call: TRBV28

cdr3_aa: CSVGQGLRTSTDTQYF
j_call: TRBJ2-3
v_call: TRBV29-1

cdr3_aa: CASSLGLAGVYEQYF
j_call: TRBJ2-7
v_call: TRBV7-3

cdr3_aa: CASSLAGLGTGELFF
j_call: TRBJ2-2
v_call: TRBV5-1

cdr3_aa: CASSDTGSGVGYTGELFF
j_call: TRBJ2-2
v_call: TRBV25-1

cdr3_aa: CASSLAGDDSYEQYF
j_call: -
v_call: TRBV4-2

cdr3_aa: CASTGTNYGYTF
j_call: TRBJ1-2
v_call: TRBV6-1

cdr3_aa: CASSQATSATYNEQFF
j_call: TRBJ2-1
v_call: TRBV4-2

cdr3_aa: CASSSVTGAEEQYF
j_call: TRBJ2-7
v_call: TRBV5-5

cdr3_aa: CASSLGGGPNTDTQYF
j_call: TRBJ2-3
v_call: TRBV5-1

cdr3_aa: CASSLLLSGLNEKLFF
j_call: TRBJ1-4
v_call: TRBV7-8

cdr3_aa: CSVLTGKDYGYTF
j_call: TRBJ1-2
v_call: TRBV29-1

cdr3_aa: CASSLVRELFF
j_call: TRBJ2-2
v_call: TRBV7-2

cdr3_aa: CASSLGRGPLAKNIQYF
j_call: TRBJ2-4
v_call: TRBV7-6

cdr3_aa: CASSEWGGVEAFF
j_call: TRBJ1-1
v_call: TRBV2

cdr3_aa: CASSHLDRNTGELFF
j_call: TRBJ2-2
v_call: TRBV6-6

cdr3_aa: CASSEIGTTGELFF
j_call: TRBJ2-2
v_call: TRBV2

cdr3_aa: CASSEAMNTEAFF
j_call: TRBJ1-1
v_call: TRBV2

cdr3_aa: CASSPPGAASNEQFF
j_call: TRBJ2-1
v_call: TRBV7-9

cdr3_aa: CASSPPIGSNYGYTF
j_call: TRBJ1-2
v_call: TRBV18

cdr3_aa: CAWSNTGLGGYTF
j_call: TRBJ1-2
v_call: TRBV30

cdr3_aa: CASSWTSGNEQFF
j_call: TRBJ2-1
v_call: TRBV5-1

cdr3_aa: CASRPMEGGQGLDEQFF
j_call: TRBJ2-1
v_call: TRBV7-8

cdr3_aa: CASSLTGSNTEAFF
j_call: TRBJ1-1
v_call: TRBV2

cdr3_aa: CASSQDSSQPQHF
j_call: TRBJ1-5
v_call: TRBV4-2

cdr3_aa: CASSHGTGGFPDTQYF
j_call: TRBJ2-3
v_call: TRBV4-1

cdr3_aa: CASSPGTGGNYGYTF
j_call: TRBJ1-2
v_call: TRBV7-9

cdr3_aa: CASSFWQGTHEQYF
j_call: -
v_call: TRBV13

cdr3_aa: CSVHTGLAGPGSYNEQFF
j_call: TRBJ2-1
v_call: TRBV29-1

cdr3_aa: CASSNHPRTGLKTQYF
j_call: TRBJ2-5
v_call: TRBV21-1

cdr3_aa: CASSVGGWAGSLRNEQFF
j_call: TRBJ2-1
v_call: TRBV9

cdr3_aa: CASRSTALNTEAFF
j_call: TRBJ1-1
v_call: TRBV25-1

cdr3_aa: CASSIRSGPDTQYF
j_call: TRBJ2-3
v_call: TRBV19

cdr3_aa: CASSLAGTGGNTIYF
j_call: TRBJ1-3
v_call: TRBV5-4

cdr3_aa: CASSPPAGRNTEAFF
j_call: TRBJ1-1
v_call: TRBV18

cdr3_aa: CASSLASSVAGELFF
j_call: TRBJ2-2
v_call: TRBV7-6

cdr3_aa: CASSPGTSGYNEQFF
j_call: TRBJ2-1
v_call: TRBV6-4

cdr3_aa: CASSLAGANEQFF
j_call: TRBJ2-1
v_call: TRBV7-9

cdr3_aa: CASSPGTSGRYNEQFF
j_call: TRBJ2-1
v_call: TRBV27